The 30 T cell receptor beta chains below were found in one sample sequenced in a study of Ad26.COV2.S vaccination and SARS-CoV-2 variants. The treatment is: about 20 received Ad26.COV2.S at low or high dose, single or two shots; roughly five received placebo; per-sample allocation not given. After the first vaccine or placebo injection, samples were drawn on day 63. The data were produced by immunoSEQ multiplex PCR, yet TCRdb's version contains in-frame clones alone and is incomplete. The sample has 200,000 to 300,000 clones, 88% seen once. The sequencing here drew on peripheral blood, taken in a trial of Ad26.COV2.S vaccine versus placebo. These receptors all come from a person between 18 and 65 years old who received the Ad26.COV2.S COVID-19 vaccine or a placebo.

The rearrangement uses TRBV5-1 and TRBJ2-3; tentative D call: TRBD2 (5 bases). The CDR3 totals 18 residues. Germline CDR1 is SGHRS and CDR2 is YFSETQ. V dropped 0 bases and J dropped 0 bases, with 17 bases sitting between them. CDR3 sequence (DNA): TGCGCCAGCAGCTTGGAGGGTGGAGGCTCCGGTAGCACAGATACGCAGTATTTT. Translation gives CASSLEGGGSGSTDTQYF.

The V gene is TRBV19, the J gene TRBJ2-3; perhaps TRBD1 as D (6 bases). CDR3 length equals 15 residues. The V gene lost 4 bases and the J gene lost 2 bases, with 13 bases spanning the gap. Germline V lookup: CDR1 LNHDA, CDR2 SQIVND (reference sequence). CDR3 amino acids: CASSRDIGSTDTQYF. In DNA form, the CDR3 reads TGTGCCAGTAGTAGGGACATCGGTTCCACAGATACGCAGTATTTT.

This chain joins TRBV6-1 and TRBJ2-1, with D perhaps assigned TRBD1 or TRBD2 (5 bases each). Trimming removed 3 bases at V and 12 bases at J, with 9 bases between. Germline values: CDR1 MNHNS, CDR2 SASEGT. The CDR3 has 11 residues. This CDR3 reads CASSDPGTQFF. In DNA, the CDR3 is TGTGCCAGCAGTGACCCAGGGACGCAGTTCTTC.

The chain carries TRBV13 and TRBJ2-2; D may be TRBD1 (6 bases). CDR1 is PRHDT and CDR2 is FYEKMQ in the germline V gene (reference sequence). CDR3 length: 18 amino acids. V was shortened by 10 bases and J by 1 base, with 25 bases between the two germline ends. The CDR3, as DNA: TGTGCCACTCCATTGGGCAGACAGGCACTACAGAACACCGGGGAGCTGTTTTTT. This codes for CATPLGRQALQNTGELFF.

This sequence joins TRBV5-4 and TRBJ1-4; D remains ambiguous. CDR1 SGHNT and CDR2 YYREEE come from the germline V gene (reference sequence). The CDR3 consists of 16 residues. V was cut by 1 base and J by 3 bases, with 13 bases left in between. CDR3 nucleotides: TGTGCCAGCAGCTTGCAGAGGGATAGGCCTAATGAAAAACTGTTTTTT. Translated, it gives CASSLQRDRPNEKLFF.

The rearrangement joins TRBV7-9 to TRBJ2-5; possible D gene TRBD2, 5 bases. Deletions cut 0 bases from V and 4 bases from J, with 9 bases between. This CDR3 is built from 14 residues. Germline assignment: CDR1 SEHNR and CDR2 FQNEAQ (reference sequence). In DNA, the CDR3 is TGTGCCAGCAGCTTAGCGGGAGCCAGAGAGACCCAGTACTTC. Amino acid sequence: CASSLAGARETQYF.

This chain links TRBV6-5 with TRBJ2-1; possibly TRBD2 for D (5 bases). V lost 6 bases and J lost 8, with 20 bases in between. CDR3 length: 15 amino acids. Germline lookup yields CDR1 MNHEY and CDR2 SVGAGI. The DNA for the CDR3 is TGTGCCAGCAGGCGTACAGTCTCGGGGTCCGATGAGCAGTTCTTC. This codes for CASRRTVSGSDEQFF.

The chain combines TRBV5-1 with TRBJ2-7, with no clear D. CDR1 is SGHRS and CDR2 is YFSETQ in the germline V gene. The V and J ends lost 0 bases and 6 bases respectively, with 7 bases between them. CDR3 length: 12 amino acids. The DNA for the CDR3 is TGCGCCAGCAGCTTGGAAGGGCCCGAGCAGTACTTC. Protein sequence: CASSLEGPEQYF.

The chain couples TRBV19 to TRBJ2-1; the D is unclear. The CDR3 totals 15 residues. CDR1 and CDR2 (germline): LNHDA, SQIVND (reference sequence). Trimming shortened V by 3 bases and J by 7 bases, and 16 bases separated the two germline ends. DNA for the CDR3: TGTGCCAGTAGTATCTTGCCCGCGGTGATAAATGAGCAGTTCTTC. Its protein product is CASSILPAVINEQFF.

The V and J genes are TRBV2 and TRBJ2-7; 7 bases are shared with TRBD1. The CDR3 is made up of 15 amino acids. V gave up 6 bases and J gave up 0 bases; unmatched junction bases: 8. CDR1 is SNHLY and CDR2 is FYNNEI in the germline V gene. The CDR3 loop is CASSPTGSGSYEQYF. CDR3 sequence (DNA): TGTGCCAGCAGCCCGACAGGGTCGGGCTCCTACGAGCAGTACTTC.

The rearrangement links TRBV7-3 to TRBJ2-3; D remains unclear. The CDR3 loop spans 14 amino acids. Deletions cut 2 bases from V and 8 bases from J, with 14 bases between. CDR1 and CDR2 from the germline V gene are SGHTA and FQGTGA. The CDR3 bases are TGTGCCAGCAGCTTAGAATCACTGGCGAGTACGCAGTATTTT. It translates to CASSLESLASTQYF.

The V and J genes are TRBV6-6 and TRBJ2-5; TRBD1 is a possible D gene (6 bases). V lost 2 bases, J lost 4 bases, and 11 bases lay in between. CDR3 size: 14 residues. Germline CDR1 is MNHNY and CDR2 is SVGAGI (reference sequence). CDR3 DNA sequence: TGTGCCAGCAGTTACAGGTCACAGGGAGAGACCCAGTACTTC. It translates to CASSYRSQGETQYF.

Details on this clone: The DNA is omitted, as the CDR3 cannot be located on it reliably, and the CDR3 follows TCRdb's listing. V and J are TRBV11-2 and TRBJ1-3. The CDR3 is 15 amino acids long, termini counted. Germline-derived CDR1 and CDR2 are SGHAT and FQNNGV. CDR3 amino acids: CASSFGSGSGNTIYF.

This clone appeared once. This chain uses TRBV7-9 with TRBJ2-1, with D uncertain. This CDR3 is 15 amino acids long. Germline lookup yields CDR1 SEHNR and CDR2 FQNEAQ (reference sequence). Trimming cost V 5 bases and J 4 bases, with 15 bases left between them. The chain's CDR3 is CASSKTRMGYNEQFF. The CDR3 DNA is TGTGCCAGCAGCAAGACTCGGATGGGGTACAATGAGCAGTTCTTC. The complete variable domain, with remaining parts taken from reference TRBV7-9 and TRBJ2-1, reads DTGVSQNPRHKITKRGQNVTFRCDPISEHNRLYWYRQTLGQGPEFLTYFQNEAQLEKSRLLSDRFSAERPKGSFSTLEIQRTEQGDSAMYLCASSKTRMGYNEQFFGPGTRLTVL.

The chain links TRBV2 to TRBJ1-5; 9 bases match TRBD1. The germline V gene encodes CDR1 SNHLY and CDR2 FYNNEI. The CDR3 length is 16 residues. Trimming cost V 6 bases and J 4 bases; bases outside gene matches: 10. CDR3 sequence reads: CASSPAGTGYNQPQHF. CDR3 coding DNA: TGTGCCAGCAGCCCGGCCGGGACAGGGTATAATCAGCCCCAGCATTTT.

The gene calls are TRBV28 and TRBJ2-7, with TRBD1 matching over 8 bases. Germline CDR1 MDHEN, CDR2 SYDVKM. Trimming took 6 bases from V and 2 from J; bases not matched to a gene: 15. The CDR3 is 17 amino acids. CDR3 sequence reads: CASSYRPWTGSTYEQYF. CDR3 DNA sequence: TGTGCCAGCAGCTATCGGCCGTGGACAGGGTCCACCTACGAGCAGTACTTC.

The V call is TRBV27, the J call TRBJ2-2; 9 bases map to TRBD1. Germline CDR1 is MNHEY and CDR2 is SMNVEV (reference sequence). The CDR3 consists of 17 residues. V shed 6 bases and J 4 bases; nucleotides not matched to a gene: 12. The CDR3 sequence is CASRALAWDRVTGELFF. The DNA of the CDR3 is TGTGCCAGCAGGGCCCTAGCGTGGGACAGGGTCACCGGGGAGCTGTTTTTT.

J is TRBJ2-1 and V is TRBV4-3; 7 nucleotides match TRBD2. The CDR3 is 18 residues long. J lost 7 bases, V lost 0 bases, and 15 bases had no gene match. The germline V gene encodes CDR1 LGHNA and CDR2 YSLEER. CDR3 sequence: CASSQDLTSVLARNEQFF. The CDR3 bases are TGCGCCAGCAGCCAAGATCTCACTAGCGTCCTAGCGCGGAATGAGCAGTTCTTC.

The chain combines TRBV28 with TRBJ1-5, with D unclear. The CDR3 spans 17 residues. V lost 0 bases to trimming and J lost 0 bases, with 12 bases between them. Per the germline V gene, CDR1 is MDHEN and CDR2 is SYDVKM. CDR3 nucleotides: TGTGCCAGCAGTTTATGGCCTAGGATAGTTAGCAATCAGCCCCAGCATTTT. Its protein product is CASSLWPRIVSNQPQHF.

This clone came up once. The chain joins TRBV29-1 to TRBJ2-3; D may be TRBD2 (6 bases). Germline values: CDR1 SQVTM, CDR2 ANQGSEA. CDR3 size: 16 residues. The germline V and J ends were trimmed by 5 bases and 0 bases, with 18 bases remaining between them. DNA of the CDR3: TGCAGCGTTAAGGGGAGTAAAGGGAGGAGCACAGATACGCAGTATTTT. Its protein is CSVKGSKGRSTDTQYF.

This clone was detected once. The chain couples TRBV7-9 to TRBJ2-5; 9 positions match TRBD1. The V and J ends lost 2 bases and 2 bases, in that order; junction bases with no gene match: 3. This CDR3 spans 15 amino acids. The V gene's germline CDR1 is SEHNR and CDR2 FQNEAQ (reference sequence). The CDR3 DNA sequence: TGTGCCAGCAGCTTACCGACAGGGGGTCAAGAGACCCAGTACTTC. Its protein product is CASSLPTGGQETQYF.

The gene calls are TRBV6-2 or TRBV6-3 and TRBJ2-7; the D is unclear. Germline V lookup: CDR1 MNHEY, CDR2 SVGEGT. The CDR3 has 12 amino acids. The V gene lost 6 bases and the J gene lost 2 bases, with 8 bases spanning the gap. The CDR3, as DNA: TGTGCCAGCAGCACCGGAACCTACGAGCAGTACTTC. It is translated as CASSTGTYEQYF.

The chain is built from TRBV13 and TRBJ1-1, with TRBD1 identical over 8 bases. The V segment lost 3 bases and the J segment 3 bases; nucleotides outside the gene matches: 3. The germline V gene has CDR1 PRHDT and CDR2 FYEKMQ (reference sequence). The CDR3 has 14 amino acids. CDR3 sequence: CASSLTGAHTEAFF. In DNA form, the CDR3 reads TGTGCCAGCAGCTTGACAGGGGCTCACACTGAAGCTTTCTTT.

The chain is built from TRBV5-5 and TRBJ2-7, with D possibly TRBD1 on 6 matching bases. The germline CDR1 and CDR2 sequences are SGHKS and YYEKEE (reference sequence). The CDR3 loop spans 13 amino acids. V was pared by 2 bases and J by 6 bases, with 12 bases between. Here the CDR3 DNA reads TGTGCCAGCAGCTTTCAGGGGCGGGCCGAGCAGTACTTC. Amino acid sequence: CASSFQGRAEQYF.

CDR3 DNA sequence: TGTGCCAGCAGCCGGGACAGGGGGCCGAACACTGAAGCTTTCTTT. This gives the protein CASSRDRGPNTEAFF. This chain joins TRBV11-3 and TRBJ1-1; 12 bases fit TRBD1. From germline, CDR1 is SGHNT and CDR2 YENEEA. The CDR3 runs 15 residues. The ends lost 5 bases at V and 1 base at J; junction bases unmatched: 2. The full variable domain, rest sourced from reference TRBV11-3 and TRBJ1-1, is EAGVVQSPRYKIIEKKQPVAFWCNPISGHNTLYWYLQNLGQGPELLIRYENEEAVDDSQLPKDRFSAERLKGVDSTLKIQPAELGDSAVYLCASSRDRGPNTEAFFGQGTRLTVV.

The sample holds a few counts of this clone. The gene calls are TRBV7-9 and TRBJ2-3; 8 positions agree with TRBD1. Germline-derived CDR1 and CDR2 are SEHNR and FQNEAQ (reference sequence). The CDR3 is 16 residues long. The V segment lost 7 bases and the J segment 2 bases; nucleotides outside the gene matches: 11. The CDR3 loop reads CASTRADRVITDTQYF. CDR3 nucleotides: TGTGCCAGCACCCGAGCGGACAGGGTCATCACAGATACGCAGTATTTT.

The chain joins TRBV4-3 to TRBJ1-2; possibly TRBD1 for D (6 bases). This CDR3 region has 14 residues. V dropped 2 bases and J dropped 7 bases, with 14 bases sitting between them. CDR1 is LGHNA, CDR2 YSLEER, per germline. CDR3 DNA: TGCGCCAGCAGCCAATCCAGGGGCGACGGTGGCTACACCTTC. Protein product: CASSQSRGDGGYTF.

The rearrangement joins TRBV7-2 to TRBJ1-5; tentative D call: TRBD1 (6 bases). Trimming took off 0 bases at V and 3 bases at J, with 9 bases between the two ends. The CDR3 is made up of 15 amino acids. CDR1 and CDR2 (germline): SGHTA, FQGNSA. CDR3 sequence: CASSLAWTANQPQHF. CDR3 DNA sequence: TGTGCCAGCAGCTTAGCGTGGACAGCCAATCAGCCCCAGCATTTT.

CDR3 loop: CASSEPEGLFDNSPLHF. CDR3 bases: TGCGCCAGCAGTGAGCCGGAGGGACTCTTTGATAATTCACCCCTCCACTTT. This chain uses TRBV10-2 with TRBJ1-6; D may be TRBD1 (5 bases). The V end was cut by 2 bases, the J end by 5 bases, with 16 bases between. The CDR3 spans 17 residues. The germline CDR1 and CDR2 sequences are WSHSY and SAAADI.

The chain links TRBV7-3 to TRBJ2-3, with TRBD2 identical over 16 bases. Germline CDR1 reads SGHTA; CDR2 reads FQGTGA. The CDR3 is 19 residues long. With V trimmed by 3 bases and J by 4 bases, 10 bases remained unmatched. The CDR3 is CASSFSTGTSGRVADTQYF. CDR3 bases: TGTGCCAGCAGCTTTAGTACCGGGACTAGCGGGAGGGTGGCAGATACGCAGTATTTT.